The 2 T cell receptor beta chains given below trace back to one sample, sequenced in a study of shared clonotypes between healthy human individuals. The table came from immunoSEQ multiplex PCR; TCRdb's copy has only in-frame clones and leaves some out. Here the sample spans roughly 400,000 clones, roughly 96% being singletons. Sequencing was performed on memory CD8+ T cells sorted from blood. Stated subset: CD45RO+ cells pooled with CCR7-negative TemRA cells. The receptors originated from a man younger than 45 in good health.

The V call is TRBV11-2, the J call TRBJ1-4; 7 nucleotides align to TRBD1. J gave up 5 bases and V 4 bases, and 1 base lay outside the gene matches. The CDR3 is 13 amino acids. Germline V gives CDR1 SGHAT, CDR2 FQNNGV. The CDR3 region has the DNA TGTGCCAGCAGCTCAGGGGGGAATGAAAAACTGTTTTTT. Translation gives CASSSGGNEKLFF.

CDR3 in amino acids: CASSYEGAPYNEQFF. The CDR3 bases are TGTGCCAGCAGTTATGAGGGGGCACCCTACAATGAGCAGTTCTTC. The rearrangement uses TRBV6-6 and TRBJ2-1; 7 nucleotides align to TRBD1. This CDR3 region has 15 residues. V lost 3 bases and J lost 2; bases outside the gene matches: 4. Germline values: CDR1 MNHNY, CDR2 SVGAGI (reference sequence).